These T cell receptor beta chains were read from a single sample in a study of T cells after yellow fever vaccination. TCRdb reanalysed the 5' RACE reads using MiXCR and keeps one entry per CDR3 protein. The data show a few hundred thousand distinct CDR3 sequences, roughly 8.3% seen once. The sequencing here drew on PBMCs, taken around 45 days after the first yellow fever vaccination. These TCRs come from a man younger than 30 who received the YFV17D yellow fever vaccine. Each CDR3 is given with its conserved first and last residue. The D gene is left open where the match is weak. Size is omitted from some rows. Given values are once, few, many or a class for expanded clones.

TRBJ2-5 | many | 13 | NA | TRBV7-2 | CASSRPVQETQYF | TGTGCCAGCAGCCGGCCGGTCCAAGAGACCCAGTACTTC
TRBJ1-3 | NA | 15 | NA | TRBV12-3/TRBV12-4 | CASSSPGFIGNTIYF | TGTGCCAGCAGCTCGCCGGGGTTTATCGGAAACACCATATATTTT
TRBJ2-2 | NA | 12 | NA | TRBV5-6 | CASTLGTGELFF | TGTGCCAGTACCTTAGGGACCGGGGAGCTGTTTTTT
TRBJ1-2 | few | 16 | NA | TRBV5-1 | CASSLAEDSRVYGYTF | TGCGCCAGCAGCTTGGCCGAGGATTCACGGGTTTATGGCTACACCTTC
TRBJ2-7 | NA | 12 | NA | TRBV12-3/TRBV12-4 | CASSLIGSEQYF | TGTGCCAGCAGTCTCATCGGGTCCGAGCAGTACTTC
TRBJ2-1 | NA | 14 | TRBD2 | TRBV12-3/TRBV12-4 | CASRWSGASNEQFF | TGTGCCAGCCGATGGAGCGGGGCCAGCAATGAGCAGTTCTTC
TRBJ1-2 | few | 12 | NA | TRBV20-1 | CSARNPLTGYTF | TGCAGTGCTAGAAACCCCCTGACCGGCTACACCTTC
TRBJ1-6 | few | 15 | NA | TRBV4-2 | CASSQDSSGGSPLHF | TGTGCCAGCAGCCAAGATTCGTCAGGCGGTTCACCCCTCCACTTT
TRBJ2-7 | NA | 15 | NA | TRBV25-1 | CASSQWGAENYEQYF | TGTGCCAGCAGTCAATGGGGGGCGGAGAACTACGAGCAGTACTTC
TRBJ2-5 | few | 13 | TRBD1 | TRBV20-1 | CSAPTGIQETQYF | TGCAGTGCACCGACAGGGATCCAAGAGACCCAGTACTTC
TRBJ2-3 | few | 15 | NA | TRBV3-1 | CASSQVSLRGDTQYF | TGTGCCAGCAGCCAAGTAAGCCTGAGAGGAGATACGCAGTATTTT
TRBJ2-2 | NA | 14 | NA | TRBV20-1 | CSDSEGWATGELFF | TGCAGTGATAGTGAGGGATGGGCCACCGGGGAGCTGTTTTTT
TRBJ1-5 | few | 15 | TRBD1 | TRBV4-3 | CASSQDGRGLGPQHF | TGCGCCAGCAGCCAAGATGGCAGGGGGCTTGGGCCCCAGCATTTT
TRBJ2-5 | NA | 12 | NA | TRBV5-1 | CASSTDRETQYF | TGCGCCAGCAGTACCGACCGGGAGACCCAGTACTTC
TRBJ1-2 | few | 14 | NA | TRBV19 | CASSIGQRGDGYTF | TGTGCCAGTAGTATCGGACAGAGAGGTGATGGCTACACCTTC
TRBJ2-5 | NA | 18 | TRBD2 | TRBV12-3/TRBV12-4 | CTSSLGTSGGKPQETQYF | TGTACCAGCAGTTTGGGGACTAGCGGGGGGAAACCACAAGAGACCCAGTACTTC
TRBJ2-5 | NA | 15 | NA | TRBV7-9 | CASSLASRGQETQYF | TGTGCCAGCAGCTTAGCGTCACGGGGACAAGAGACCCAGTACTTC
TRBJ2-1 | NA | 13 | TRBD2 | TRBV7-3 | CASSSGTRYEQFF | TGTGCCAGCAGCTCTGGGACTAGATATGAGCAGTTCTTC
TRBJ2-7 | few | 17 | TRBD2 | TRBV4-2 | CASSQLGLAGSSYEQYF | TGTGCCAGCAGCCAGTTAGGACTAGCGGGCAGCTCCTACGAGCAGTACTTC
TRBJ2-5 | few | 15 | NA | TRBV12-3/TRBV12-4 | CASSLSAGTPETQYF | TGTGCCAGCAGTTTGAGCGCAGGAACTCCGGAGACCCAGTACTTC
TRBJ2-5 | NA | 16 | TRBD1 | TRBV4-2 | CASSQAGPDRVETQYF | TGTGCCAGCAGCCAAGCCGGACCTGACAGGGTAGAGACCCAGTACTTC
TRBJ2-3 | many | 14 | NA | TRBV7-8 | CASSTATPTDTQYF | TGTGCCAGCAGCACAGCGACTCCTACAGATACGCAGTATTTT
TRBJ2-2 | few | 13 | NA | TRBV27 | CASSSKWDRELFF | TGTGCCAGCAGTTCCAAGTGGGACCGGGAGCTGTTTTTT
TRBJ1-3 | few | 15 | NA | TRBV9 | CASSVGGGPGNTIYF | TGTGCCAGCAGCGTAGGGGGGGGCCCTGGAAACACCATATATTTT
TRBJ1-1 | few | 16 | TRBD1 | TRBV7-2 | CASSLIPGQGGTEAFF | TGTGCCAGCAGCCTTATACCGGGACAGGGCGGCACTGAAGCTTTCTTT
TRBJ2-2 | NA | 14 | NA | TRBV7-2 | CASSFGPGPGELFF | TGTGCCAGCAGCTTCGGTCCGGGGCCCGGGGAGCTGTTTTTT
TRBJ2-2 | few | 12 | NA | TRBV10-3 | CAISERARELFF | TGTGCCATCAGTGAGCGCGCCCGGGAGCTGTTTTTT
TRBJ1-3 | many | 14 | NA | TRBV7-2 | CASSLVDRGNTIYF | TGTGCCAGCAGCTTAGTGGATAGGGGAAACACCATATATTTT
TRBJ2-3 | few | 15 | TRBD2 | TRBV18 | CASSQRGEGTDTQYF | TGTGCCAGCTCACAACGGGGGGAGGGCACAGATACGCAGTATTTT